This passage covers 23 T cell receptor beta chains from one sample sequenced in a study of blood T cells in healthy people across ages. Alongside a J-beta primer mix, a sample-barcoded 5' primer served in a second PCR lasting about 7 to 11 cycles. TCRdb processed the 5' RACE reads anew with MiXCR; each CDR3 protein has one entry. The sample records about 720,000 distinct CDR3 sequences, 22% being singletons. The sequenced material came from blood. These receptors originate from a man between 65 and 79 years old in good health.

The chain joins TRBV29-1 to TRBJ1-3; no clear D gene. V was trimmed by 6 bases and J by 0 bases, leaving 9 bases between them. The CDR3 length is 13 residues. Germline lookup yields CDR1 SQVTM and CDR2 ANQGSEA. CDR3 residues: CSVGAASGNTIYF. The CDR3 DNA reads TGCAGCGTGGGTGCGGCCTCTGGAAACACCATATATTTT. Together with reference TRBV29-1 and TRBJ1-3, the CDR3 gives the full variable domain: SAVISQKPSRDICQRGTSLTIQCQVDSQVTMMFWYRQQPGQSLTLIATANQGSEATYESGFVIDKFPISRPNLTFSTLTVSNMSPEDSSIYLCSVGAASGNTIYFGEGSWLTVV.

This clonotype appeared a few times. This chain joins TRBV20-1 and TRBJ2-1; D is perhaps TRBD2 (5 bases). Trimming cost V 3 bases and J 0 bases, with 9 bases left between them. The CDR3 runs 14 residues. Germline CDR1 and CDR2: DFQATT and SNEGSKA (reference sequence). The chain's CDR3 is CSASPTNSYNEQFF. As DNA, the CDR3 is TGCAGTGCTAGCCCGACTAACTCCTACAATGAGCAGTTCTTC.

The chain combines TRBV15 with TRBJ1-3; tentatively, D is TRBD1 (5 bases). V lost 5 bases and J 0 bases, leaving 8 bases between the germline ends. Germline V gives CDR1 LNHNV, CDR2 YYDKDF (reference sequence). The CDR3 is made up of 14 amino acids. CDR3 in DNA: TGTGCCACCAGCCGGGACTTCTCTGGAAACACCATATATTTT. Amino acids: CATSRDFSGNTIYF.

This chain links TRBV18 with TRBJ2-3; D is possibly TRBD1 (5 bases). This CDR3 has 14 amino acids. The V and J ends lost 6 bases and 2 bases respectively, with 12 bases between them. From germline, CDR1 is KGHSH and CDR2 LQKENI. This CDR3 reads CASSLQELTDTQYF. CDR3 coding DNA: TGTGCCAGCTCTTTACAGGAGCTCACAGATACGCAGTATTTT. Variable domain in full (rest from reference TRBV18 and TRBJ2-3): NAGVMQNPRHLVRRRGQEARLRCSPMKGHSHVYWYRQLPEEGLKFMVYLQKENIIDESGMPKERFSAEFPKEGPSILRIQQVVRGDSAAYFCASSLQELTDTQYFGPGTRLTVL.

This clonotype was detected many times. The chain employs TRBV10-3 and TRBJ1-4, with a possible D match to TRBD1 (6 bases). Trimming pared 6 bases from V and 1 base from J, leaving 9 bases between. Germline CDR1 reads ENHRY; CDR2 reads SYGVKD. This CDR3 is built from 14 residues. CDR3 loop: CAIRQGGTNEKLFF. CDR3 nucleotide sequence: TGTGCCATCAGACAGGGAGGAACTAATGAAAAACTGTTTTTT.

The chain uses TRBV7-9 and TRBJ2-1; D is perhaps TRBD2 (6 bases). The ends were cut back, 5 bases at V and 5 bases at J, with 13 bases in the middle. Germline V gene lookup returns CDR1 SEHNR and CDR2 FQNEAQ (reference sequence). This CDR3 has 14 amino acids. Here the CDR3 reads CASSDGTLHNEQFF. CDR3 DNA sequence: TGTGCCAGCAGCGACGGGACTCTCCACAATGAGCAGTTCTTC.

J is TRBJ2-1 and V is TRBV9; TRBD2 matches at 10 bases. This CDR3 is 16 amino acids long. V was pared by 0 bases and J by 3 bases, with 3 bases of the junction left unmatched. In germline, CDR1 is SGDLS, CDR2 YYNGEE. The CDR3 reads CASSVDLAGVYNEQFF. The DNA of the CDR3 is TGTGCCAGCAGCGTAGACCTAGCGGGGGTCTACAATGAGCAGTTCTTC.

V usage is TRBV12-3 or TRBV12-4 and J usage is TRBJ1-2, with a weak D call TRBD1 (5 bases). The CDR3 is 13 amino acids. V lost 6 bases, J lost 4 bases, and 12 bases lay in between. This CDR3 reads CASSHERGYGYTF. The CDR3 region has the DNA TGTGCCAGCAGCCATGAAAGGGGCTATGGCTACACCTTC.

This clonotype was counted between two and nine times. J is TRBJ1-1 and V is TRBV29-1, with D possibly matching TRBD1 (6 bases). Germline CDR1 and CDR2: SQVTM and ANQGSEA. The CDR3 runs 13 residues. The V and J ends lost 4 bases and 3 bases respectively, with 12 bases between them. CDR3 in amino acids: CSVADSWDTEAFF. The DNA for the CDR3 is TGCAGCGTTGCGGACAGTTGGGACACTGAAGCTTTCTTT.

This clonotype was observed a handful of times. The rearrangement joins TRBV12-3 or TRBV12-4 to TRBJ2-5; 7 bases align to TRBD2. The length of the CDR3 is 13 residues. V was pared by 0 bases and J by 13 bases, with 8 bases of the junction left unmatched. The CDR3 nucleotides are TGTGCCAGCAGTTTAGCGCGGGAGACCCCGTCGTACTTC. Translation gives CASSLARETPSYF.

This clonotype was counted ten times or more. V gene TRBV5-6 combines with J gene TRBJ1-5, with 7 bases identical to TRBD1. V was clipped by 2 bases and J by 4 bases; unmatched bases: 3. The CDR3 length is 14 residues. CDR1 SGHDT and CDR2 YYEEEE come from the germline V gene. CDR3: CASSFTGENQPQHF. The DNA of the CDR3 is TGTGCCAGCAGCTTTACAGGGGAAAATCAGCCCCAGCATTTT. Full variable domain (missing parts from reference TRBV5-6 and TRBJ1-5): DAGVTQSPTHLIKTRGQQVTLRCSPKSGHDTVSWYQQALGQGPQFIFQYYEEEERQRGNFPDRFSGHQFPNYSSELNVNALLLGDSALYLCASSFTGENQPQHFGDGTRLSIL.

The chain uses TRBV12-3 or TRBV12-4 and TRBJ1-5; the match to TRBD1 covers 8 bases. V was pared by 3 bases and J by 7 bases, with 5 bases of the junction left unmatched. The CDR3 runs 14 residues. CDR3 in amino acids: CASSFDRGGQPQHF. The DNA for the CDR3 is TGTGCCAGCAGTTTCGACAGGGGTGGACAGCCCCAGCATTTT.

Of note for this clonotype: It may be a read error: a sequence one base away is much more abundant. The CDR3 DNA reads TGTGCCAGCAGTTTCCTATCAGATGCGCAGTATTTT. Translation: CASSFLSDAQYF. The chain links TRBV12-3 or TRBV12-4 to TRBJ2-3; D unresolved. The CDR3 totals 12 residues.

In its sample, this clonotype was seen a few times. The chain combines TRBV18 with TRBJ2-2; the D is unclear. Trimming took off 2 bases at V and 0 bases at J, with 7 bases between the two ends. The CDR3 sequence is 15 residues long. Germline loops: CDR1 KGHSH, CDR2 LQKENI. CDR3 amino acids: CASSPAKTNTGELFF. The CDR3 DNA is TGTGCCAGCTCACCAGCGAAGACGAACACCGGGGAGCTGTTTTTT.

This clonotype has just a few counts. The J gene is TRBJ2-3, the V gene TRBV7-2; TRBD1 is a possible D gene (6 bases). Germline-derived CDR1 and CDR2 are SGHTA and FQGNSA. V lost 5 bases to trimming and J lost 11 bases, with 14 bases between them. The CDR3 length is 12 residues. This chain's CDR3 is CASSEDRRRQYF. The CDR3 DNA reads as TGTGCCAGCAGCGAAGACAGGAGGAGGCAGTATTTT.

The J gene is TRBJ2-1, the V gene TRBV20-1, with D possibly TRBD2 on 6 matching bases. The CDR3 totals 16 residues. Trimming removed 7 bases at V and 8 bases at J, with 27 bases between. Germline V gives CDR1 DFQATT, CDR2 SNEGSKA (reference sequence). The chain's CDR3 is CSVRLPLAGRLDEQFF. The CDR3 DNA reads as TGCAGTGTCCGCCTCCCCTTAGCCGGGAGACTGGATGAGCAGTTCTTC.

V is TRBV15 and J is TRBJ2-2, with a possible D match to TRBD2 (6 bases). Trimming removed 5 bases from V and 1 base from J, with 11 bases in between. CDR1 and CDR2 from the germline V gene are LNHNV and YYDKDF (reference sequence). This CDR3 region has 15 residues. CDR3 sequence: CATSGGMMNTGELFF. The CDR3 nucleotides read TGTGCCACCAGCGGGGGGATGATGAACACCGGGGAGCTGTTTTTT.

This clonotype was counted only a few times. The chain recombines TRBV5-1 with TRBJ1-4; unclear D gene. V dropped 6 bases and J dropped 0 bases, with 18 bases sitting between them. The CDR3 has 17 residues. In germline, CDR1 is SGHRS, CDR2 YFSETQ. The CDR3 region is CASKPRPSGATNEKLFF. The CDR3 region has the DNA TGCGCCAGCAAACCGCGCCCCTCGGGTGCAACTAATGAAAAACTGTTTTTT.

This chain links TRBV28 with TRBJ2-7, with 9 bases matching TRBD1. The germline gives CDR1 MDHEN, CDR2 SYDVKM. The CDR3 spans 13 residues. V was clipped by 6 bases and J by 2 bases; unmatched bases: 2. The CDR3 DNA sequence: TGTGCCAGCAGACAGGGGGCGGCCTACGAGCAGTACGTC. As protein: CASRQGAAYEQYV.

The CDR3 region has the DNA TGCAGTGCTATAACCCGGACAGGGGGGGATCAGCCCCAGCATTTT. Amino acids: CSAITRTGGDQPQHF. The chain is built from TRBV20-1 and TRBJ1-5, with TRBD1 matching over 10 bases. The CDR3 is 15 amino acids. The V gene's germline CDR1 is DFQATT and CDR2 SNEGSKA (reference sequence). V gave up 4 bases and J gave up 5 bases; unmatched junction bases: 8.

The chain carries TRBV20-1 and TRBJ2-2; D assignment may be TRBD1 or TRBD2 (5 bases each). The CDR3 loop spans 15 amino acids. The germline V gene has CDR1 DFQATT and CDR2 SNEGSKA (reference sequence). Trimming took 3 bases from V and 7 from J, leaving 18 bases between them. In DNA form, the CDR3 reads TGCAGTGCTAGTTGGCAGCGGCCAAGGGGCGGGGAGCTGTTTTTT. Encoded protein: CSASWQRPRGGELFF.

The rearrangement joins TRBV6-2 or TRBV6-3 to TRBJ2-4, with D possibly being TRBD1 (6 bases). Germline-derived CDR1 and CDR2 are MNHEY and SVGEGT. The CDR3 is 11 residues long. Trimming pared 10 bases from V and 15 bases from J, leaving 19 bases between. This CDR3 reads CATEGTFMWYF. The CDR3 nucleotides read TGTGCCACAGAGGGGACATTCATGTGGTACTTC.

In this sample, this clonotype turned up a few times. The J gene is TRBJ1-2, the V gene TRBV20-1; 7 bases match TRBD1. The length of the CDR3 is 15 residues. J was trimmed by 1 base and V by 1 base; bases with no gene match: 6. The germline gives CDR1 DFQATT, CDR2 SNEGSKA (reference sequence). CDR3 sequence reads: CSARGQGALNYGYTF. The CDR3 DNA reads TGCAGTGCTAGAGGACAGGGTGCGCTTAACTATGGCTACACCTTC.